This TCR beta chain emerged from a study of response to subunit inactivated influenza vaccine. Study outcomes and limitations: New T cells are recruited in small numbers by each seasonal influenza vaccination, according to the authors' suggestion.

Germline CDR1 KGHDR, CDR2 SFDVKD. Trimming cost V 3 bases and J 3 bases; bases outside gene matches: 3. The CDR3 loop spans 15 amino acids. TCRdb recomputed calls from the RT-PCR reads with MiXCR, one row per CDR3 protein. The table includes about 520,000 distinct CDR3 sequences, approximately 6.9% detected once. About this clonotype itself: The antigen is unknown.

The source was PBMCs from blood, collected about 24 months after vaccination. The rearrangement joins TRBV24-1 to TRBJ2-1; TRBD2 matches 8 bases. This receptor was obtained from a man aged 45 to 70 who received an inactivated influenza vaccine. Here the CDR3 reads CATSDTAGGYNEQFF. In nucleotides, the CDR3 is TGTGCCACCAGTGATACGGCGGGAGGCTACAATGAGCAGTTCTTC.